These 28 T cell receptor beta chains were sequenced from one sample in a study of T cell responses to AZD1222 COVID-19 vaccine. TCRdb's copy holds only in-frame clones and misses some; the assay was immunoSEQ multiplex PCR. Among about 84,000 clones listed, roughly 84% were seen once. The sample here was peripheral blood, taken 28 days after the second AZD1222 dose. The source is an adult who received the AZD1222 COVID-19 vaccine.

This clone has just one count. CDR3 sequence: CASRAGAPTSGNTIYF. As DNA, the CDR3 is TGTGCCAGCAGGGCAGGGGCTCCGACCTCTGGAAACACCATATATTTT. J is TRBJ1-3 and V is TRBV3-1 (or the pseudogene TRBV3-2), with D possibly TRBD1 on 6 matching bases. From germline, CDR1 is LGHDT and CDR2 YNNKEL (reference sequence). V was cut by 6 bases and J by 0 bases, with 15 bases left in between. The CDR3 consists of 16 residues.

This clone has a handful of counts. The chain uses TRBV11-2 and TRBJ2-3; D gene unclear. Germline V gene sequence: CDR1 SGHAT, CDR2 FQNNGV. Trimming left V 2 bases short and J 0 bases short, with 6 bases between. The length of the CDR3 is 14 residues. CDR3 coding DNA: TGTGCCAGCAGCTTAACTGGCAGCACAGATACGCAGTATTTT. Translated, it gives CASSLTGSTDTQYF.

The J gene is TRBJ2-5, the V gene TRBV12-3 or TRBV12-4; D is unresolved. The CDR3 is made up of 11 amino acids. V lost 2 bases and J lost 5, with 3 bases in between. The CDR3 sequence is CASSLSETQYF. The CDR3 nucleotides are TGTGCCAGCAGTTTATCTGAGACCCAGTACTTC.

The DNA of the CDR3 is TGTGCCAGCAGCGTAGCTTCGACAGGGTTGGTTACCGGGGAGCTGTTTTTT. Protein sequence: CASSVASTGLVTGELFF. This chain joins TRBV9 and TRBJ2-2; 7 positions agree with TRBD1. Germline V gene data show CDR1 as SGDLS and CDR2 as YYNGEE. V was clipped by 0 bases and J by 5 bases; unmatched bases: 10. The length of the CDR3 is 17 residues.

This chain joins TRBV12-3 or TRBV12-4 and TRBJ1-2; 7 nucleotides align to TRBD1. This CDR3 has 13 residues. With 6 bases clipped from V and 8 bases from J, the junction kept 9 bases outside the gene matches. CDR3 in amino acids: CASRPTGAGGYTF. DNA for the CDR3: TGTGCCAGCAGACCCACAGGGGCTGGAGGCTACACCTTC.

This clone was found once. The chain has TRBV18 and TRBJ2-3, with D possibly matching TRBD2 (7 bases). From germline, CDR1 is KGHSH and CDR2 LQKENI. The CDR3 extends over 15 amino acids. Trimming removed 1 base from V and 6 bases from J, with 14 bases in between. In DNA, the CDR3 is TGTGCCAGCTCACCACAGGGCGGGGGCATGGATACGCAGTATTTT. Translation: CASSPQGGGMDTQYF.

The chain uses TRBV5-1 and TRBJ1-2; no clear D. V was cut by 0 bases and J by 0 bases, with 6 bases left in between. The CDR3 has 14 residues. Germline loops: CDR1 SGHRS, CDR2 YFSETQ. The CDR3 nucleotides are TGCGCCAGCAGCTTGGAGTTCGCTAACTATGGCTACACCTTC. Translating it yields CASSLEFANYGYTF.

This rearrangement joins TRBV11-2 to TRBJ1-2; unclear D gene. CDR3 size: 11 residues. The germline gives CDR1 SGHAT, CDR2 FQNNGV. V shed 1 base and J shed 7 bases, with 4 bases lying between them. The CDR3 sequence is CASSLAVGYTF. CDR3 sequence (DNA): TGTGCCAGCAGCTTAGCTGTTGGCTACACCTTC.

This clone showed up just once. CDR3 DNA sequence: TGTGCCAGCAGCCAGCGGGGGGGCAGTGAGCAGTTCTTC. It yields the protein CASSQRGGSEQFF. J is TRBJ2-1 and V is TRBV4-2, with 9 bases fitting TRBD2. Germline trimming cut 3 bases from V and 9 bases from J; bases unmatched to any gene: 3. The CDR3 is 13 residues long. Germline-derived CDR1 and CDR2 are LGHNA and YNFKEQ.

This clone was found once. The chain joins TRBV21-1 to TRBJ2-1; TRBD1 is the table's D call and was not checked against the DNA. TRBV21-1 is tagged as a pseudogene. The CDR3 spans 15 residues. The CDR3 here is CASSKDRGTYNEQFF. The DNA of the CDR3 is TGTGCCAGCAGCAAGGACAGAGGAACCTACAATGAGCAGTTCTTC.

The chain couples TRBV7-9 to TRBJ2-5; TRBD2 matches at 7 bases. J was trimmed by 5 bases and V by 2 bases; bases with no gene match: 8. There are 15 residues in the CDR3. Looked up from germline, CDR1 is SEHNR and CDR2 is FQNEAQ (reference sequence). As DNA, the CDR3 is TGTGCCAGCAGCTTAAAGGGAGGGCTTCGCGAGACCCAGTACTTC. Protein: CASSLKGGLRETQYF.

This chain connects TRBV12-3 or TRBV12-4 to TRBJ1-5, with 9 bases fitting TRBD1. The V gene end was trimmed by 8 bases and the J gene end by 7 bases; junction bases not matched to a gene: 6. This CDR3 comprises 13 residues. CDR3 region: CASGRDREQPQHF. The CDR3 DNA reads TGTGCCAGCGGCCGGGACAGGGAACAGCCCCAGCATTTT.

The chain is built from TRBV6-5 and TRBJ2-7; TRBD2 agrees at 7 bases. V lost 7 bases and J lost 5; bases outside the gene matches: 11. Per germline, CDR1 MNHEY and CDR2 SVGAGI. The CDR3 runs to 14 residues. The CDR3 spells CASTERRESDEQYF. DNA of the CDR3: TGTGCCAGCACCGAGAGGCGGGAGAGTGACGAGCAGTACTTC.

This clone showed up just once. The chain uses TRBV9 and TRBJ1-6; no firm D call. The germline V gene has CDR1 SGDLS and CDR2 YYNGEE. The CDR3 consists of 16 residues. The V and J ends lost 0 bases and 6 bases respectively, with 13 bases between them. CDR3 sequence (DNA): TGTGCCAGCAGCGTAGGGGGAACAGAAACTAATTCACCCCTCCACTTT. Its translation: CASSVGGTETNSPLHF.

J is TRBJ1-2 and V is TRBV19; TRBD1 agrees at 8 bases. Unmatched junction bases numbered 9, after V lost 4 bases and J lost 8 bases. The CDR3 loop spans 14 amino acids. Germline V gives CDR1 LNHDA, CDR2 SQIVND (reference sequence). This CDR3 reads CASSTGQGVSGYTF. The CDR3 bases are TGTGCCAGTAGTACCGGACAGGGCGTTTCCGGCTACACCTTC.

CDR3 residues: CASSSTGYYGYTF. The CDR3 nucleotides read TGTGCCAGCAGCTCTACAGGGTACTATGGCTACACCTTC. V gene TRBV12-3 or TRBV12-4 combines with J gene TRBJ1-2; TRBD1 is a possible D gene (6 bases). V was shortened by 6 bases and J by 3 bases, with 11 bases between the two germline ends. This CDR3 contains 13 residues.

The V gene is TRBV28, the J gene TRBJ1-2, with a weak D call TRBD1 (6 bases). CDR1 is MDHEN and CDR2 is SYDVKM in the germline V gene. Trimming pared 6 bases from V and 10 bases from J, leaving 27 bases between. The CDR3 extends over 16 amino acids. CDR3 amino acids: CASSSRYYTGSSVYTF. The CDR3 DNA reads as TGTGCCAGCAGCTCGAGATACTATACAGGGTCCAGCGTCTACACCTTC.

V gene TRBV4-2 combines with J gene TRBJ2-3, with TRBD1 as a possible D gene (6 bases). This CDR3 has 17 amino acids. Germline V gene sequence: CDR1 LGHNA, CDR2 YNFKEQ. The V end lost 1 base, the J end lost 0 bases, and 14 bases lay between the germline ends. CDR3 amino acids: CASSQGIQGSSTDTQYF. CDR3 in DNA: TGTGCCAGCAGCCAAGGAATTCAGGGGTCTAGCACAGATACGCAGTATTTT.

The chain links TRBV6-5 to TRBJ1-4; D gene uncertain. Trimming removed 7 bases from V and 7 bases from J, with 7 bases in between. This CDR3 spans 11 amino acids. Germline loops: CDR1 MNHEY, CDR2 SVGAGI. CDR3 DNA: TGTGCCAGCAAGGAGGGTGAAAAACTGTTTTTT. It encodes CASKEGEKLFF.

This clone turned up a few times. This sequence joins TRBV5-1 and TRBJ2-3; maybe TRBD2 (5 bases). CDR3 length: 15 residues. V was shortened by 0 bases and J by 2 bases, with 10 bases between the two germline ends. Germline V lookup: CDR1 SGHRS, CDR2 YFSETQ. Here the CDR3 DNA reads TGCGCCAGCAGCTTGGCCGGGAACCCCACAGATACGCAGTATTTT. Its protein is CASSLAGNPTDTQYF. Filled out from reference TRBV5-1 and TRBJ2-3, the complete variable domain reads KAGVTQTPRYLIKTRGQQVTLSCSPISGHRSVSWYQQTPGQGLQFLFEYFSETQRNKGNFPGRFSGRQFSNSRSEMNVSTLELGDSALYLCASSLAGNPTDTQYFGPGTRLTVL.

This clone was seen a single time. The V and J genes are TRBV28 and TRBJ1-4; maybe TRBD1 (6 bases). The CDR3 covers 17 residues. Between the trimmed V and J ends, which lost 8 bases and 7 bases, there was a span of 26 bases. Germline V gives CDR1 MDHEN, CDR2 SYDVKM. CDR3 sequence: CASGSPRGTGTREKLFF. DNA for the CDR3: TGTGCCAGCGGGTCCCCCCGAGGCACAGGGACACGTGAAAAACTGTTTTTT.

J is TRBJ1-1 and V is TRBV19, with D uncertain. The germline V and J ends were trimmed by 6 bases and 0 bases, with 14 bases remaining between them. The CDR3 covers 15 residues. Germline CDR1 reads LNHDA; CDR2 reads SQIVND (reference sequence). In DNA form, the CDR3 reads TGTGCCAGTAGGCGCCGGGCGGAGATGAACACTGAAGCTTTCTTT. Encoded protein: CASRRRAEMNTEAFF.

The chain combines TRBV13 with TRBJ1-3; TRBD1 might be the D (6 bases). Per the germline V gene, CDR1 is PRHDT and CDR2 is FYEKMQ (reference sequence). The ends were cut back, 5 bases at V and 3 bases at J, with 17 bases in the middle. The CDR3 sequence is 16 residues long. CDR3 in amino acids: CASSRPDRLRGNTIYF. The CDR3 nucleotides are TGTGCCAGCAGCCGACCTGACAGGCTACGTGGAAACACCATATATTTT.

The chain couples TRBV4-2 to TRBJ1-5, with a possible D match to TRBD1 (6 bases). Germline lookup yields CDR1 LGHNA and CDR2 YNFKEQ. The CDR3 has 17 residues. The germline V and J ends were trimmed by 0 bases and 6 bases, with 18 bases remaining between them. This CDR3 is CASSQDVGTFESQPQHF. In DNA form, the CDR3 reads TGTGCCAGCAGCCAAGATGTAGGGACATTTGAGAGTCAGCCCCAGCATTTT.

The CDR3 region is CATSRARVSPEKLFF. The CDR3 nucleotides are TGTGCCACCAGCAGAGCCCGGGTCTCCCCTGAAAAACTGTTTTTT. The V gene is TRBV15, the J gene TRBJ1-4; D gene unclear. Trimming shortened V by 1 base and J by 7 bases, and 13 bases separated the two germline ends. The CDR3 is made up of 15 amino acids. The V gene's germline CDR1 is LNHNV and CDR2 YYDKDF (reference sequence).

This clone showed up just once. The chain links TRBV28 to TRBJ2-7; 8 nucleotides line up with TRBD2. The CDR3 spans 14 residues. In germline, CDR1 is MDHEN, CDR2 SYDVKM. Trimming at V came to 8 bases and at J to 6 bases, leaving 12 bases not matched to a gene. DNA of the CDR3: TGTGCCAGCGAAAGCGGGAGCCCCAGGGGCGAGCAGTACTTC. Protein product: CASESGSPRGEQYF.

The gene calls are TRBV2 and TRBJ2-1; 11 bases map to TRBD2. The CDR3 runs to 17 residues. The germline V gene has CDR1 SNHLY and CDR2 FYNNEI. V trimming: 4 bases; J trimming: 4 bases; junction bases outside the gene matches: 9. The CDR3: CASSARLGTSGYNEQFF. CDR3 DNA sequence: TGTGCCAGCAGTGCCCGGTTAGGGACTAGCGGATACAATGAGCAGTTCTTC. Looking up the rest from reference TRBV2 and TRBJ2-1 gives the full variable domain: EPEVTQTPSHQVTQMGQEVILRCVPISNHLYFYWYRQILGQKVEFLVSFYNNEISEKSEIFDDQFSVERPDGSNFTLKIRSTKLEDSAMYFCASSARLGTSGYNEQFFGPGTRLTVL.

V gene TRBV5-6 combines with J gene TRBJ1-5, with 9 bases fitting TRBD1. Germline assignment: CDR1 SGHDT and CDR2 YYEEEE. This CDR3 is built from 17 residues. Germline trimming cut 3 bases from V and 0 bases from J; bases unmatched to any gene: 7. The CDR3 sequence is CASSSGQGYYSNQPQHF. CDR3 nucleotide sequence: TGTGCCAGCAGCTCGGGACAGGGATACTATAGCAATCAGCCCCAGCATTTT.